Each of the 19 T cell receptor beta chains below was sequenced from the same sample in a study of T cell responses to AZD1222 COVID-19 vaccine. Here immunoSEQ multiplex PCR was the method, and the copy in TCRdb shows in-frame clones only, minus some. This table has about 120,000 clones, 87% appearing once. The input for sequencing was peripheral blood, taken on day 0 of AZD1222 vaccination. These receptors were taken from an adult in good health.

In its sample, this clone was seen a few times. The chain links TRBV27 to TRBJ1-6, with a tentative D call TRBD1 (5 bases). There are 13 residues in the CDR3. Per germline, CDR1 MNHEY and CDR2 SMNVEV (reference sequence). The V end was cut by 2 bases, the J end by 9 bases, with 8 bases between. The CDR3 loop reads CASSLRGSSPLHF. CDR3 in DNA: TGTGCCAGCAGTTTACGGGGCAGTTCACCCCTCCACTTT.

The chain has TRBV5-4 and TRBJ2-1, with D uncertain. Deletions cut 0 bases from V and 1 base from J, with 14 bases between. This CDR3 contains 17 residues. Germline CDR1 reads SGHNT; CDR2 reads YYREEE (reference sequence). CDR3 region: CASSLEAGLGSYNEQFF. In DNA, the CDR3 is TGTGCCAGCAGCTTGGAGGCTGGGCTAGGATCCTACAATGAGCAGTTCTTC.

The chain joins TRBV5-1 to TRBJ1-1; perhaps TRBD1 as D (6 bases). The germline V and J ends were trimmed by 3 bases and 1 base, with 10 bases remaining between them. The CDR3 loop spans 14 amino acids. Germline V gene lookup returns CDR1 SGHRS and CDR2 YFSETQ. CDR3 DNA: TGCGCCAGCAGCTGGGCAGGGGAGAACACTGAAGCTTTCTTT. This codes for CASSWAGENTEAFF.

The chain recombines TRBV19 with TRBJ1-2; D is uncertain. V was shortened by 1 base and J by 1 base, with 10 bases between the two germline ends. Germline V gene sequence: CDR1 LNHDA, CDR2 SQIVND (reference sequence). This CDR3 region has 15 residues. CDR3 amino acids: CASSIAQTLNYGYTF. The DNA for the CDR3 is TGTGCCAGTAGTATAGCACAGACACTTAACTATGGCTACACCTTC.

About this clone: Different DNA sequences within this sample yield the same CDR3. This rearrangement joins TRBV27 to TRBJ2-7; tentative D call: TRBD1 (5 bases). There are 15 residues in the CDR3. Germline V gene lookup returns CDR1 MNHEY and CDR2 SMNVEV (reference sequence). With 1 base removed from V and 2 bases from J, the gap between germline ends came to 12 bases. The CDR3 loop is CASSLFSGAAYEQYF. The CDR3, as DNA: TGTGCCAGCAGTTTATTTTCTGGGGCGGCCTACGAGCAGTACTTC.

The rearrangement joins TRBV6-2 or TRBV6-3 to TRBJ2-7; D not resolved. CDR1 and CDR2 from the germline V gene are MNHEY and SVGEGT. Trimming pared 5 bases from V and 2 bases from J, leaving 13 bases between. The CDR3 is made up of 14 amino acids. CDR3 DNA: TGTGCCAGCAGTACCCATCTAGATACCTACGAGCAGTACTTC. Amino acid sequence: CASSTHLDTYEQYF.

The V call is TRBV4-2, the J call TRBJ1-2; 9 nucleotides match TRBD1. CDR3 length: 15 amino acids. The V gene's germline CDR1 is LGHNA and CDR2 YNFKEQ. V lost 0 bases, J lost 3 bases, and 2 bases stayed unmatched. In DNA form, the CDR3 reads TGTGCCAGCAGCCAAGACCGACAGGGGGACTATGGCTACACCTTC. Protein sequence: CASSQDRQGDYGYTF.

V is TRBV5-4 and J is TRBJ1-4; tentatively, D is TRBD1 (6 bases). The germline CDR1 and CDR2 sequences are SGHNT and YYREEE (reference sequence). V dropped 0 bases and J dropped 1 base, with 7 bases sitting between them. The CDR3 is made up of 15 amino acids. The CDR3 here is CASSLEGGTNEKLFF. The CDR3 region has the DNA TGTGCCAGCAGCTTGGAAGGGGGAACTAATGAAAAACTGTTTTTT.

The rearrangement links TRBV5-1 to TRBJ1-3; D gene ambiguous. CDR3 length: 15 amino acids. Germline lookup yields CDR1 SGHRS and CDR2 YFSETQ. Deletions cut 2 bases from V and 1 base from J, with 10 bases between. CDR3: CASSFDHASGNTIYF. In DNA form, the CDR3 reads TGCGCCAGCAGCTTTGACCATGCGTCTGGAAACACCATATATTTT.

The chain joins TRBV19 to TRBJ1-2, with TRBD1 identical over 9 bases. Trimming removed 0 bases from V and 4 bases from J; junction bases left unmatched: 6. Per germline, CDR1 LNHDA and CDR2 SQIVND (reference sequence). The CDR3 spans 16 residues. The CDR3 DNA reads as TGTGCCAGTAGTATAGAAATCGGACAGGGGTCCTATGGCTACACCTTC. This sequence encodes CASSIEIGQGSYGYTF. Full variable domain (remainder filled in from reference TRBV19 and TRBJ1-2): DGGITQSPKYLFRKEGQNVTLSCEQNLNHDAMYWYRQDPGQGLRLIYYSQIVNDFQKGDIAEGYSVSREKKESFPLTVTSAQKNPTAFYLCASSIEIGQGSYGYTFGSGTRLTVV.

The table lists this clone with a count of one. The V call is TRBV11-2, the J call TRBJ2-5, with 7 bases that match TRBD2. Germline CDR1 SGHAT, CDR2 FQNNGV. The CDR3 has 14 amino acids. J gave up 4 bases and V 2 bases, and 4 bases lay outside the gene matches. The CDR3 DNA reads TGTGCCAGCAGCTTAAGGCCTAGCGGAGAGACCCAGTACTTC. This codes for CASSLRPSGETQYF.

The CDR3 DNA follows: TGTGCCAGCAGTATAGGTCCGACGGACATAAATGGGTCAAAACTGTTTTTT. Protein sequence: CASSIGPTDINGSKLFF. V usage is TRBV2 and J usage is TRBJ1-4; tentatively, D is TRBD1 (5 bases). V was trimmed by 5 bases and J by 10 bases, leaving 26 bases between them. The length of the CDR3 is 17 residues. Germline V gene lookup returns CDR1 SNHLY and CDR2 FYNNEI.

This chain links TRBV7-9 with TRBJ1-3, with D maybe TRBD1 (6 bases). The length of the CDR3 is 14 residues. CDR1 is SEHNR, CDR2 FQNEAQ, per germline (reference sequence). Trimming removed 2 bases from V and 2 bases from J, with 7 bases in between. The CDR3 DNA sequence: TGTGCCAGCAGCTTATCAGGGGCTGGAAACACCATATATTTT. This gives the protein CASSLSGAGNTIYF.

The genes are TRBV6-5 and TRBJ1-5, with D hard to call. CDR3 length equals 15 residues. Trimming removed 2 bases from V and 3 bases from J, with 11 bases in between. Germline-derived CDR1 and CDR2 are MNHEY and SVGAGI. The CDR3 nucleotides are TGTGCCAGCAGTTACAATCGGGCGTCCAATCAGCCCCAGCATTTT. Encoded protein: CASSYNRASNQPQHF.

The chain uses TRBV7-6 and TRBJ2-3, with D possibly being TRBD2 (6 bases). Deletions cut 4 bases from V and 2 bases from J, with 22 bases between. The CDR3 contains 18 residues. CDR1 SGHVS and CDR2 FNYEAQ come from the germline V gene. CDR3 sequence reads: CASSSPHGASDHTDTQYF. CDR3 in DNA: TGTGCCAGCAGCTCACCTCATGGGGCTAGCGACCACACAGATACGCAGTATTTT.

The J gene is TRBJ2-1, the V gene TRBV9; 10 bases fit TRBD1. Trimming cost V 3 bases and J 4 bases; bases outside gene matches: 4. The V gene's germline CDR1 is SGDLS and CDR2 YYNGEE. The CDR3 totals 15 residues. The CDR3 protein is CASSETGGVYNEQFF. The CDR3 DNA is TGTGCCAGCAGCGAGACAGGGGGCGTTTACAATGAGCAGTTCTTC.

The chain joins TRBV5-6 to TRBJ2-7, with TRBD1 identical over 8 bases. This CDR3 region has 14 residues. The V and J ends lost 4 bases and 1 base, in that order; junction bases with no gene match: 4. Germline V gene data show CDR1 as SGHDT and CDR2 as YYEEEE. The CDR3 loop is CASSHRTGSYEQYF. CDR3 bases: TGTGCCAGCAGCCACCGGACAGGGTCCTACGAGCAGTACTTC.

The rearrangement uses TRBV27 and TRBJ2-2; a weak D match, TRBD2 (6 bases). CDR3 length: 17 residues. Trimming left V 3 bases short and J 0 bases short, with 14 bases between. The germline V gene has CDR1 MNHEY and CDR2 SMNVEV (reference sequence). This CDR3 reads CASSFFLASANTGELFF. The CDR3 nucleotides are TGTGCCAGCAGTTTCTTCCTAGCGAGCGCGAACACCGGGGAGCTGTTTTTT.

V is TRBV24-1 and J is TRBJ1-2; D is unclear. Germline V lookup: CDR1 KGHDR, CDR2 SFDVKD. The CDR3 is made up of 13 amino acids. Trimming shortened V by 5 bases and J by 4 bases, and 10 bases separated the two germline ends. The CDR3 loop is CATSAGRSYGYTF. The CDR3 nucleotides read TGTGCCACCAGTGCCGGACGGTCCTATGGCTACACCTTC.